In its sample, the clone carrying this T cell receptor (beta chain) was seen many times. The antigen is unknown. This sample stems from a study of early T cells in non-severe SARS-CoV-2 infection. Study-level background: Sequencing was performed on bulk RNA from unsorted whole blood, leaving chains unpaired. Overall study findings and caveats: Matching with VDJdb favored anti-spike CD8 responses (missing private and CD4 specificities).

The CDR3 covers 13 residues. Trimming cost V 5 bases and J 7 bases; bases outside gene matches: 5. Germline CDR1 is SGHVS and CDR2 is FQNEAQ. As part of library construction, unique molecular identifiers were attached to individual cDNA molecules. MiXCR, run by TCRdb on the 5' RACE reads, gives a single entry per CDR3 protein. The sample carries roughly 51,000 distinct CDR3 sequences, approximately 6.7% recorded once. This TCR was sampled from an adult who was a healthcare worker with PCR-confirmed SARS-CoV-2 infection or an uninfected control (not recorded which). Sequencing input: whole blood. The J gene is TRBJ1-1, the V gene TRBV7-8; TRBD1 matches 9 bases. CDR3 sequence (DNA): TGTGCCAGCAGCACCGGGACAGGGATTGAAGCTTTCTTT. This encodes CASSTGTGIEAFF.